These T cell receptor beta chains were read from a single sample in a study of T cells expressing NK-cell markers. TCRdb derives one entry per CDR3 protein from the 5' RACE reads, leaving out DNA. Its listing shows approximately 150,000 distinct CDR3 sequences. Sequenced: blood T cells: a sorted CD56 or NKG2C T cell subset, CD4+ or CD8+ T cells, or bulk PBMC T cells (not recorded which). These TCRs come from a woman aged 18 to 75 in good health. Each CDR3 is given with its conserved first and last residue.

CDR3,V,J
CASTWGSLAVGKSPETQYF,TRBV21-1,TRBJ2-5
CASSLDGWGFQETQYF,TRBV5-1,TRBJ2-5
CSVVPILRLAGGSTDTQYF,TRBV29-1,TRBJ2-3
CASSIRSRETQYF,TRBV12-3/TRBV12-4,TRBJ2-5
CSARDSQTNYGYTF,TRBV20-1,TRBJ1-2
CASSLGQRSSYEQYF,TRBV11-2,TRBJ2-7
CASAAGTGGQPQHF,TRBV5-1,TRBJ1-5
CATSSRGGNEKLFF,TRBV15,TRBJ1-4
CASSQDLRGGGDQETQYF,TRBV4-2,TRBJ2-5
CASSLPGLAGDTQYF,TRBV7-8,TRBJ2-3
CASSLLGTDSPLHF,TRBV7-9,TRBJ1-6
CASSPGGRGGYTF,TRBV6-6,TRBJ1-2
CASSLGLHTGELFF,TRBV7-2,TRBJ2-2
CASSLALNTEKLFF,TRBV5-5,TRBJ1-4
CASSFTSGVTDTQYF,TRBV5-1,TRBJ2-3
CASSLETGGNQPQHF,TRBV13,TRBJ1-5
CATSGTGRGVGEQFF,TRBV24-1,TRBJ2-1
CASSSSNLAGRYDEQFF,TRBV6-5,TRBJ2-1
CASSVGGLPSEQFF,TRBV5-4,TRBJ2-1
CAWTTRTGNQPQHF,TRBV30,TRBJ1-5
CASRPGTSGRREQFF,TRBV6-1,TRBJ2-1
CASSSSGGPTDTQYF,TRBV7-9,TRBJ2-3
CAISGGAGRADTQYF,TRBV10-3,TRBJ2-3
CSAILAGGRRNTGELFF,TRBV20-1,TRBJ2-2
CASSLVSGGYSNQPQHF,TRBV12-3/TRBV12-4,TRBJ1-5
CASSLQGRAEAFF,TRBV7-2,TRBJ1-1
CSAREVAGGTYNEQFF,TRBV20-1,TRBJ2-1
CSARAASGTRTDTQYF,TRBV20-1,TRBJ2-3
CASTLPRTGGTHEAFF,TRBV5-1,TRBJ1-1
CASSQYQGDGYTF,TRBV3-1,TRBJ1-2
CASSGTSGRGTNTGELFF,TRBV6-1,TRBJ2-2
CASSEVSGTYGYTF,TRBV6-1,TRBJ1-2
CASSLGAFGTGELFF,TRBV7-2,TRBJ2-2
CASSSRGQGKANVLTF,TRBV6-1,TRBJ2-6
CATSRETGTGKDEQFF,TRBV15,TRBJ2-1
CASSQNRGTGELFF,TRBV12-3/TRBV12-4,TRBJ2-2
CASSPWTGGGTDTQYF,TRBV7-2,TRBJ2-3
CASTLLAGASSYNEQFF,TRBV4-2,TRBJ2-1
CASSQDRGLPTDTQYF,TRBV14,TRBJ2-3
CASSLGTGQGGYTF,TRBV5-1,TRBJ1-2
CATGQGQSYEQYF,TRBV7-2,TRBJ2-7
CASSSRNLGGGRTDTQYF,TRBV12-3/TRBV12-4,TRBJ2-3
CSASPTGGTYEQYF,TRBV20-1,TRBJ2-7
CASSSLLAANSYNEQFF,TRBV5-1,TRBJ2-1
CASRSLRVAKNIQYF,TRBV6-1,TRBJ2-4
CASGGLDSPLHF,TRBV7-9,TRBJ1-6
CATSVPSGSGTDTQYF,TRBV24-1,TRBJ2-3
CASSQGSSFYNEQFF,TRBV4-1,TRBJ2-1
CASSLSDSSYGYTF,TRBV5-1,TRBJ1-2
CATSEAGRKETQYF,TRBV24-1,TRBJ2-5
CSAEGTSGSVYNEQFF,TRBV20-1,TRBJ2-1
CASSTGTGEEKLFF,TRBV6-1,TRBJ1-4
CASSSRTGTAILWVYEQYF,TRBV7-3,TRBJ2-7
CASSLGLAGRELFF,TRBV7-2,TRBJ2-2